The rows below give T cell receptor beta chains drawn from one sample of a study of shared clonotypes between healthy human individuals. TCRdb's copy holds only in-frame clones and misses some; the assay was immunoSEQ multiplex PCR. The sample carries approximately 2,000,000 clones, 93% recorded once. Sequencing was performed on naive CD8+ T cells from PBMCs. The source is a man aged 18 to 30 in good health. Some clones in this sample may be carry-over from other donors' samples. CDR3s include the opening cysteine and the closing phenylalanine or tryptophan. Each record gives: clone size, D gene, V gene, J gene, CDR3 protein, CDR3 DNA. The D gene is left open where the match is weak. Clone size appears in some rows only: once, few, many, or a class for an expanded clone.

clone_size: -
d_call: -
v_call: TRBV27
j_call: TRBJ1-1
cdr3_aa: CASSLYRNTEAFF
cdr3_nt: TGTGCCAGCAGTTTATATCGGAACACTGAAGCTTTCTTT

clone_size: -
d_call: TRBD1
v_call: TRBV11-2
j_call: TRBJ2-7
cdr3_aa: CASSLGVTGGFHEQYF
cdr3_nt: TGTGCCAGCAGCTTAGGAGTAACAGGGGGCTTCCACGAGCAGTACTTC

clone_size: -
d_call: -
v_call: TRBV6-5
j_call: TRBJ2-1
cdr3_aa: CASSRRDYNEQFF
cdr3_nt: TGTGCCAGCAGCCGCCGGGACTACAATGAGCAGTTCTTC

clone_size: -
d_call: TRBD1
v_call: TRBV7-9
j_call: TRBJ1-1
cdr3_aa: CASSSRDRENTEAFF
cdr3_nt: TGTGCCAGCAGCTCTAGGGACAGAGAGAACACTGAAGCTTTCTTT

clone_size: -
d_call: -
v_call: TRBV11-2
j_call: TRBJ1-1
cdr3_aa: CASSPGRTNTEAFF
cdr3_nt: TGTGCCAGCAGCCCGGGACGGACCAACACTGAAGCTTTCTTT

clone_size: -
d_call: TRBD1
v_call: TRBV9
j_call: TRBJ2-7
cdr3_aa: CASSVATGGPYEQYF
cdr3_nt: TGTGCCAGCAGCGTAGCAACAGGGGGCCCCTACGAGCAGTACTTC

clone_size: -
d_call: TRBD2
v_call: TRBV5-4
j_call: TRBJ2-2
cdr3_aa: CASSYRTSGTGGELFF
cdr3_nt: TGTGCCAGCAGCTATCGGACTAGCGGGACGGGCGGGGAGCTGTTTTTT

clone_size: -
d_call: -
v_call: TRBV7-9
j_call: TRBJ2-5
cdr3_aa: CASSLLGAIQETQYF
cdr3_nt: TGTGCCAGCAGCTTATTGGGGGCGATCCAAGAGACCCAGTACTTC

clone_size: once
d_call: TRBD1
v_call: TRBV18
j_call: TRBJ1-5
cdr3_aa: CASSPAWVRGRVNQPQHF
cdr3_nt: TGTGCCAGCTCACCGGCTTGGGTCAGGGGGCGAGTCAATCAGCCCCAGCATTTT

clone_size: once
d_call: -
v_call: TRBV27
j_call: TRBJ2-2
cdr3_aa: CASSLSTGELFF
cdr3_nt: TGTGCCAGCAGTCTGTCCACCGGGGAGCTGTTTTTT

clone_size: -
d_call: -
v_call: TRBV7-9
j_call: TRBJ1-1
cdr3_aa: CASRFDRLNTEAFF
cdr3_nt: TGTGCCAGCAGATTCGACAGGCTGAACACTGAAGCTTTCTTT

clone_size: -
d_call: TRBD2
v_call: TRBV7-7
j_call: TRBJ2-2
cdr3_aa: CASRQDPGLATGELFF
cdr3_nt: TGTGCCAGCAGACAAGACCCGGGACTAGCAACCGGGGAGCTGTTTTTT

clone_size: -
d_call: -
v_call: TRBV4-2
j_call: TRBJ2-2
cdr3_aa: CASSLAVAQTNTGELFF
cdr3_nt: TGTGCCAGCAGCCTGGCGGTTGCTCAAACGAACACCGGGGAGCTGTTTTTT

clone_size: -
d_call: -
v_call: TRBV7-6
j_call: TRBJ2-2
cdr3_aa: CASSLEAETTGELFF
cdr3_nt: TGTGCCAGCAGCTTAGAGGCAGAAACAACCGGGGAGCTGTTTTTT

clone_size: -
d_call: -
v_call: TRBV29-1
j_call: TRBJ2-1
cdr3_aa: CSAEGPYNEQFF
cdr3_nt: TGCAGCGCTGAGGGACCTTACAATGAGCAGTTCTTC

clone_size: -
d_call: -
v_call: TRBV5-1
j_call: TRBJ2-5
cdr3_aa: CASSLENQETQYF
cdr3_nt: TGCGCCAGCAGCTTGGAGAACCAAGAGACCCAGTACTTC

clone_size: -
d_call: -
v_call: TRBV19
j_call: TRBJ2-4
cdr3_aa: CASSDSPMDLAKNIQYF
cdr3_nt: TGTGCCAGTAGCGACTCACCGATGGACCTAGCCAAAAACATTCAGTACTTC

clone_size: -
d_call: -
v_call: TRBV4-3
j_call: TRBJ2-7
cdr3_aa: CASSPGTGSYEQYF
cdr3_nt: TGCGCCAGCAGCCCTGGTACAGGGTCCTACGAGCAGTACTTC

clone_size: -
d_call: TRBD1
v_call: TRBV6-1
j_call: TRBJ1-5
cdr3_aa: CASSRTGSNQPQHF
cdr3_nt: TGTGCCAGCAGTCGGACAGGTAGCAATCAGCCCCAGCATTTT

clone_size: -
d_call: -
v_call: TRBV7-9
j_call: TRBJ1-1
cdr3_aa: CASRGTEAFF
cdr3_nt: TGTGCCAGCCGGGGCACTGAAGCTTTCTTT

clone_size: few
d_call: -
v_call: TRBV19
j_call: TRBJ1-1
cdr3_aa: CASSRRNTEAFF
cdr3_nt: TGTGCCAGTAGTAGGCGGAACACTGAAGCTTTCTTT

clone_size: once
d_call: -
v_call: TRBV7-9
j_call: TRBJ1-3
cdr3_aa: CASSTPTYSAGNTIYF
cdr3_nt: TGTGCCAGCAGCACCCCGACATACTCCGCTGGAAACACCATATATTTT

clone_size: -
d_call: -
v_call: TRBV6-6
j_call: TRBJ2-7
cdr3_aa: CASSYEGVVQYF
cdr3_nt: TGTGCCAGCAGTTACGAAGGGGTCGTGCAGTACTTC

clone_size: -
d_call: TRBD1
v_call: TRBV4-1
j_call: TRBJ2-5
cdr3_aa: CASSQARTGEETQYF
cdr3_nt: TGCGCCAGCAGCCAAGCAAGGACAGGAGAAGAGACCCAGTACTTC

clone_size: few
d_call: -
v_call: TRBV19
j_call: TRBJ1-1
cdr3_aa: CASRSAGTEAFF
cdr3_nt: TGTGCCAGTAGGTCGGCAGGCACTGAAGCTTTCTTT

clone_size: -
d_call: -
v_call: TRBV19
j_call: TRBJ1-1
cdr3_aa: CASSIGAGIDTEAFF
cdr3_nt: TGTGCCAGTAGTATAGGGGCAGGGATCGACACTGAAGCTTTCTTT

clone_size: -
d_call: -
v_call: TRBV10-3
j_call: TRBJ2-7
cdr3_aa: CAISESGSSYEQYF
cdr3_nt: TGTGCCATCAGTGAGTCGGGCAGCTCCTACGAGCAGTACTTC

clone_size: -
d_call: -
v_call: TRBV27
j_call: TRBJ1-1
cdr3_aa: CASSSNPGDEHGAFF
cdr3_nt: TGTGCCAGCAGTTCGAATCCGGGGGACGAGCATGGAGCTTTCTTT

clone_size: -
d_call: -
v_call: TRBV5-8
j_call: TRBJ2-7
cdr3_aa: CASSLLVRTYEQYF
cdr3_nt: TGTGCCAGCAGCTTGTTAGTCAGAACCTACGAGCAGTACTTC

clone_size: -
d_call: TRBD2
v_call: TRBV6-1
j_call: TRBJ2-7
cdr3_aa: CASSEAPSGIISYEQYF
cdr3_nt: TGTGCCAGCAGTGAAGCCCCTAGCGGGATCATCTCCTACGAGCAGTACTTC

clone_size: -
d_call: TRBD1
v_call: TRBV5-1
j_call: TRBJ2-3
cdr3_aa: CASTEFRDRGTDTQYF
cdr3_nt: TGCGCCAGCACAGAATTCCGGGACAGGGGGACAGATACGCAGTATTTT

clone_size: -
d_call: TRBD2
v_call: TRBV11-2
j_call: TRBJ2-5
cdr3_aa: CASSLGLAVMETQYF
cdr3_nt: TGTGCCAGCAGCTTGGGACTAGCGGTTATGGAGACCCAGTACTTC

clone_size: once
d_call: TRBD2
v_call: TRBV9
j_call: TRBJ2-1
cdr3_aa: CASSARTSATREQFF
cdr3_nt: TGTGCCAGCAGCGCCCGGACTAGCGCAACGCGGGAGCAGTTCTTC

clone_size: -
d_call: -
v_call: TRBV10-3
j_call: TRBJ2-7
cdr3_aa: CAISAAGDSSYEQYF
cdr3_nt: TGTGCCATCAGCGCAGCGGGGGACAGCTCCTACGAGCAGTACTTC

clone_size: -
d_call: -
v_call: TRBV27
j_call: TRBJ1-2
cdr3_aa: CASSPDRVYGYTF
cdr3_nt: TGTGCCAGCAGTCCCGACAGAGTCTATGGCTACACCTTC

clone_size: -
d_call: -
v_call: TRBV27
j_call: TRBJ1-2
cdr3_aa: CASWDRQFYGYTF
cdr3_nt: TGTGCCAGCTGGGACCGCCAATTCTATGGCTACACCTTC

clone_size: -
d_call: TRBD1
v_call: TRBV7-9
j_call: TRBJ2-7
cdr3_aa: CASSPRDRAYEQYF
cdr3_nt: TGTGCCAGCAGCCCAAGGGACAGGGCCTACGAGCAGTACTTC

clone_size: -
d_call: TRBD1
v_call: TRBV28
j_call: TRBJ2-7
cdr3_aa: CASSFGGGRGPYEQYF
cdr3_nt: TGTGCCAGCAGTTTCGGAGGGGGCAGGGGGCCGTACGAGCAGTACTTC

clone_size: -
d_call: -
v_call: TRBV27
j_call: TRBJ2-7
cdr3_aa: CASGTQRYEQYF
cdr3_nt: TGTGCCAGCGGGACCCAGCGGTACGAGCAGTACTTC

clone_size: -
d_call: TRBD2
v_call: TRBV28
j_call: TRBJ2-7
cdr3_aa: CASSLRGGFEQYF
cdr3_nt: TGTGCCAGCAGTTTACGGGGGGGCTTTGAGCAGTACTTC

clone_size: -
d_call: -
v_call: TRBV7-2
j_call: TRBJ1-5
cdr3_aa: CASSYNTGLKPQHF
cdr3_nt: TGTGCCAGCAGCTATAACACAGGGTTAAAGCCCCAGCATTTT

clone_size: once
d_call: TRBD2
v_call: TRBV7-9
j_call: TRBJ2-7
cdr3_aa: CASSWTSGSHEQYF
cdr3_nt: TGTGCCAGCAGCTGGACTAGCGGGAGCCACGAGCAGTACTTC